This is a list of T cell receptor beta chains from one sample in a study of T cells in Graves' hyperthyroidism and ophthalmopathy. TCRdb processed the multiplex PCR reads anew with MiXCR; each CDR3 protein has one entry. The sample has roughly 700,000 distinct CDR3 sequences; around a third are singletons. Sequencing was performed on blood. The receptors derive from a woman aged 40-49 years with Graves' hyperthyroidism. CDR3s include the opening cysteine and the closing phenylalanine or tryptophan. Each record gives: J gene, V gene, CDR3 protein.

J gene: TRBJ2-7
V gene: TRBV2
CDR3 protein: CASKLEQGRNLKYF

J gene: TRBJ2-2
V gene: TRBV12-3/TRBV12-4
CDR3 protein: CASSLALKGTGELFF

J gene: TRBJ2-1
V gene: TRBV14
CDR3 protein: CASSRLAGGPVNEQFF

J gene: TRBJ2-7
V gene: TRBV10-3
CDR3 protein: CASSLMLGSGTYEQYF

J gene: TRBJ2-2
V gene: TRBV5-1
CDR3 protein: CASSWREAGELFF

J gene: TRBJ1-1
V gene: TRBV7-8
CDR3 protein: CASSRQGNEAFF

J gene: TRBJ2-7
V gene: TRBV7-9
CDR3 protein: CASSFYPSGVPLSYEQYF

J gene: TRBJ2-1
V gene: TRBV19
CDR3 protein: CASTFGGSGNEQFF

J gene: TRBJ1-2
V gene: TRBV12-3/TRBV12-4
CDR3 protein: CASPRGQARENYGYTF

J gene: TRBJ2-2
V gene: TRBV10-3
CDR3 protein: CAISESSRTGELFF

J gene: TRBJ1-5
V gene: TRBV20-1
CDR3 protein: CSARVGYMGNQPQHF

J gene: TRBJ1-6
V gene: TRBV6-5
CDR3 protein: CASSLGGSTSPLHF

J gene: TRBJ2-7
V gene: TRBV29-1
CDR3 protein: CSVVFATGTYEQYF

J gene: TRBJ1-1
V gene: TRBV20-1
CDR3 protein: CSASIRVGGNTEAFF

J gene: TRBJ1-5
V gene: TRBV9
CDR3 protein: CASSPRGDSYQPQHF

J gene: TRBJ1-1
V gene: TRBV25-1
CDR3 protein: CASSWGSDMNTEAFF

J gene: TRBJ2-2
V gene: TRBV14
CDR3 protein: CASNVWQGAGELFF

J gene: TRBJ1-5
V gene: TRBV6-6
CDR3 protein: CASSYGLTEDQPQHF

J gene: TRBJ1-5
V gene: TRBV4-1
CDR3 protein: CASSQGSGGARQPQHF

J gene: TRBJ1-2
V gene: TRBV3-1
CDR3 protein: CASSPRQITNYGYTF

J gene: TRBJ1-1
V gene: TRBV19
CDR3 protein: CASSSGIGPVLAFF

J gene: TRBJ2-7
V gene: TRBV10-3
CDR3 protein: CAISDVQSREQYF

J gene: TRBJ1-2
V gene: TRBV7-2
CDR3 protein: CASSLDRGTDGYTF

J gene: TRBJ2-7
V gene: TRBV2
CDR3 protein: CASTAASGAYEQYF

J gene: TRBJ1-2
V gene: TRBV6-4
CDR3 protein: CASSVGTPPGRNGYTF

J gene: TRBJ2-7
V gene: TRBV5-4
CDR3 protein: CASSLILSYGQYF